This paragraph reports one TCR beta chain. Its target is unknown. This entry comes from a study of T cells in localized non-small cell lung cancer. Whole-study results and caveats: Longer overall survival was seen with higher T cell density measured in blood. Uninvolved nearby lung showed the greatest T cell clonality, exceeding that found in tumor.

TCRdb's table, derived via immunoSEQ multiplex PCR, lists solely in-frame clones and lacks some. This sample has under 40,000 clones, with around 80% found just once. The CDR3 has 13 residues. Germline-derived CDR1 and CDR2 are LNHDA and SQIVND (reference sequence). The V gene lost 5 bases and the J gene lost 2 bases, with 8 bases spanning the gap. Sample: peripheral blood, taken before any cancer treatment. The TCR originated in a male donor aged 60 or older with stage III squamous cell lung carcinoma. The V and J genes are TRBV19 and TRBJ2-3; possibly TRBD1 or TRBD2 for D (5 bases each). CDR3 coding DNA: TGTGCCAGTAGTGGGGGATTCACAGATACGCAGTATTTT. Protein: CASSGGFTDTQYF.